Included here is one TCR delta chain sequence, with context. The antigen it recognizes is unknown. No per-base quality is available; no much larger clone lies one base away. Inclusive of the bounding cysteine and phenylalanine, the CDR3 is 23 residues long. The DNA shown is the 69-base CDR3, in frame from base 1. From the germline V gene, CDR1 is GEAIGNYY and CDR2 is EKD. V and J are trimmed by 0 bases and 3 bases, and the gene matches miss 27 bases of the junction. These data belong to a study of fetal and pediatric gammadelta thymocytes (dated by TCRdb to the early 2020s). With regard to the full study: Previously published data and newly generated, unpublished data were combined in the bulk gammadelta thymocyte repertoires, which were used to strengthen a single-cell study of gammadelta thymocyte development. In total, the bulk gammadelta thymocyte repertoire set covered about 10 subjects, made up of 7 pediatric thymus donors and 3 fetal thymus donors. Previously published data (refs 27,28) and unpublished data were combined in the bulk gammadelta thymocyte repertoires. Bulk TCR repertoire data were added to increase subject numbers and strengthen the CDR3 publicity analysis.

Data came from an Illumina MiSeq. The source study handled its data this way. For publicity analysis, the Vgamma9Vdelta2 and nonVgamma9Vdelta2 bulk CDR3 files were merged for each subject into one combined repertoire per subject. Using base R and dplyr, CDR3 publicity was scored on a scale from 0 to 19 by checking each amino acid sequence across 9 single-cell datasets and over nine bulk repertoires. Clones were re-identified by TCRdb from the public reads with CATT, and rows with the same DNA were merged. Here the V and J calls rest on TCRdb's processing, not on the authors' analysis. The sample table holds about 2,000 delta-chain clones, of which about 23% were seen once. 4.3% of the sample is taken by the ten largest. Results the study describes overall, beyond this receptor: Fetal gammadelta thymocyte repertoires were previously reported to be enriched for TRDV2, TRGV8 and TRGV9 usage, low N additions and public CDR3s compared with post-natal repertoires.

Staining of thymocytes was performed with Zombie NIR viability dye and with antibodies against CD3 (UCHT1), TCRgammadelta (11F2), TCRVgamma9 (IMMU360) and TCRVdelta2 (IMMU389). Bulk TRD and TRG CDR3 repertoires were produced separately from sorted Vgamma9Vdelta2 and nonVgamma9Vdelta2 gammadelta thymocytes taken from human fetal and pediatric thymuses. Pediatric thymus tissue was obtained in Belgium from children undergoing cardiac surgery. The pediatric thymus donors included in the study ranged in age from about 1 to 12 years. Thymic cell suspensions were made from fetal and post-natal thymuses as previously described. NonVgamma9Vdelta2 thymocytes were sorted as CD3+ gammadeltaTCR+ cells that did not have the Vgamma9+Vdelta2+ phenotype. A FACS Aria III cell sorter (BD Biosciences) was used to carry out the cell sorting.

This chain joins TRDV2 to TRDJ1; the junction holds 10 bases that match TRDD3. Sequencing was carried out using non-Vgamma9Vdelta2 gamma-delta T cells from the thymus. The sample's cell subset or site label is to be understood as: CD3+gammadeltaTCR+ thymocytes not co-expressing Vgamma9 and Vdelta2. The clonotype was recovered from a child who underwent cardiac surgery and was recorded as healthy. The base sequence is TGTGCCTGTGACACCGGAGTAGTAGTCTTCCTACGGGGGATACGGGATCGAGCCGATAAACTCATCTTT. It encodes CACDTGVVVFLRGIRDRADKLIF.